This TCR beta chain came from a study of blood T cell repertoires in COVID-19. On the study more broadly: Both acute and convalescent COVID-19 samples were obtained from the United States, Italy and Spain.

Germline CDR1 SNHLY, CDR2 FYNNEI. The CDR3 consists of 13 residues. The ends were cut back, 8 bases at V and 7 bases at J, with 18 bases in the middle. The authors' processing: Reference gene primers were amplified, and this amplification served to estimate nucleated cell counts. Profiling relied on immunoSEQ multiplex PCR, and the TCRdb table lists in-frame clones only, not all of them. The DNA gave D and trimming, while V, J and clone size come from that table. The sample has about 120,000 clones; more than 70% are singletons. This clone was seen once. This chain connects TRBV2 to TRBJ2-7, with D perhaps matching TRBD2 (5 bases). Material for sequencing was peripheral blood. The origin of this receptor is a human donor in a cohort sampled during active COVID-19. The DNA for the CDR3 is TGTGCCAGCCTACCGGGGTCTACGTCGGAGCAGTACTTC. Its protein product is CASLPGSTSEQYF.